Detailed here is one TCR beta chain. The data stem from a study of blood T cell repertoires in COVID-19. Across the study: From the United States, Italy and Spain came samples of acute and convalescent COVID-19. T cells, B-cell-depleted T cells, or PBMCs supplied cDNA or gDNA.

Assay used: immunoSEQ multiplex PCR; TCRdb lists only in-frame clones, some missing. The data show about 190,000 clones, around 84% seen once. The age range of participants was 18 to 89 years, with residence in around 22 US areas. The study assigned cohorts using participant-reported clinical history. The ends lost 5 bases at V and 6 bases at J; junction bases unmatched: 5. This CDR3 is built from 13 residues. Germline V gene data show CDR1 as MDHEN and CDR2 as SYDVKM. The receptor's source is a woman in her 30s who had recovered from COVID-19. The V and J genes are TRBV28 and TRBJ1-2; 8 bases are a match to TRBD1. Sequenced: PBMCs or T cells enriched from blood (not recorded which). Here the CDR3 reads CASSRTGRHGYTF. The CDR3 bases are TGTGCCAGCAGTCGGACAGGGAGGCATGGCTACACCTTC.